These 23 T cell receptor beta chains came from one sample sequenced in a study of CD4 T cells in relation to SARS-CoV-2 and coronaviruses. These receptors have no known antigen. Unexposed donor CD4+ T cells date from about 2011-2018, before the COVID-19 pandemic. The cells were cultured for less than twelve days before CD4+ T cells were isolated. TCRdb keeps only in-frame clones here, not all; method: immunoSEQ multiplex PCR. Of 20,000 to 25,000 clones listed, roughly 69% are singletons. Sequencing was performed on CD4+ T cells from PBMCs, cultured in vitro. The source is a human donor in good health.

In this sample, this clone turned up once. This chain links TRBV3-1 (or the pseudogene TRBV3-2) with TRBJ2-3; D is unclear. The V gene lost 4 bases and the J gene lost 7 bases, with 18 bases spanning the gap. The CDR3 loop spans 15 amino acids. Germline CDR1 is LGHDT and CDR2 is YNNKEL (reference sequence). CDR3 DNA: TGTGCCAGCAGCCCTGCTGTGGGCCAGAGGAATACGCAGTATTTT. Residues: CASSPAVGQRNTQYF.

This sequence joins TRBV9 and TRBJ2-7; TRBD1 matches 7 bases. Germline V CDR1 and CDR2: SGDLS, YYNGEE. The trim removed 3 bases at V and 6 bases at J, leaving 9 bases unmatched. The CDR3 totals 14 residues. The CDR3 nucleotides are TGTGCCAGCAGCGCACTCGCTAGGGGGCCCGAGCAGTACTTC. Protein: CASSALARGPEQYF.

This clone came up once. CDR3 loop: CASSSLRGSGNTIYF. In nucleotides, the CDR3 is TGTGCCAGCAGCTCCTTGAGGGGCTCTGGAAACACCATATATTTT. The chain couples TRBV11-2 to TRBJ1-3; D is possibly TRBD1 (5 bases). The germline V and J ends were trimmed by 4 bases and 0 bases, with 10 bases remaining between them. The CDR3 contains 15 residues. Germline V gene data show CDR1 as SGHAT and CDR2 as FQNNGV.

The CDR3 region has the DNA TGTGCCACCAGTGATTTGCTAGAGACAGGGGCCCAGTACTTC. Encoded protein: CATSDLLETGAQYF. V usage is TRBV24-1 and J usage is TRBJ2-5; 8 bases are shared with TRBD1. The CDR3 is made up of 14 amino acids. Germline V gives CDR1 KGHDR, CDR2 SFDVKD. V was pared by 0 bases and J by 9 bases, with 5 bases of the junction left unmatched.

The rearrangement joins TRBV5-4 to TRBJ2-7; 9 nucleotides agree with TRBD2. Germline V lookup: CDR1 SGHNT, CDR2 YYREEE (reference sequence). Unmatched junction bases numbered 8, after V lost 3 bases and J lost 7 bases. The CDR3 contains 14 residues. The DNA for the CDR3 is TGTGCCAGCAGCTCCTTAGCGGGAGTGGGGGAGCAGTACTTC. Its translation: CASSSLAGVGEQYF. Looking up the rest from reference TRBV5-4 and TRBJ2-7 gives the full variable domain: ETGVTQSPTHLIKTRGQQVTLRCSSQSGHNTVSWYQQALGQGPQFIFQYYREEENGRGNFPPRFSGLQFPNYSSELNVNALELDDSALYLCASSSLAGVGEQYFGPGTRLTVT.

V and J are TRBV9 and TRBJ2-1; 7 nucleotides match TRBD1. Trimming at V came to 1 base and at J to 0 bases, leaving 1 base not matched to a gene. CDR3 length equals 15 residues. The germline gives CDR1 SGDLS, CDR2 YYNGEE. This CDR3 is CASSVTGVSYNEQFF. Written as DNA, the CDR3 is TGTGCCAGCAGCGTAACAGGGGTCTCCTACAATGAGCAGTTCTTC.

This clone was recorded a few times. This chain links TRBV5-1 with TRBJ2-5, with D perhaps TRBD1 (6 bases). V lost 4 bases, J lost 2 bases, and 15 bases lay in between. CDR3 length: 15 residues. The V gene's germline CDR1 is SGHRS and CDR2 YFSETQ. In DNA form, the CDR3 reads TGCGCCAGCAGCGGGGGCGGGCCGCAACAAGAGACCCAGTACTTC. Amino acid sequence: CASSGGGPQQETQYF.

V usage is TRBV7-2 and J usage is TRBJ2-3; 7 bases align to TRBD1. The CDR3 contains 16 residues. CDR1 SGHTA and CDR2 FQGNSA come from the germline V gene. V trimming: 5 bases; J trimming: 0 bases; junction bases outside the gene matches: 8. Here the CDR3 reads CASSPRQGSSTDTQYF. The DNA for the CDR3 is TGTGCCAGCAGCCCGAGACAGGGATCTAGCACAGATACGCAGTATTTT.

The V gene is TRBV5-1, the J gene TRBJ2-7; a weak D match, TRBD1 (5 bases). In germline, CDR1 is SGHRS, CDR2 YFSETQ. V gave up 3 bases and J gave up 1 base, with 14 bases separating them. CDR3 length equals 15 residues. CDR3 amino acids: CASSWGLGRSYEQYF. DNA for the CDR3: TGCGCCAGCAGCTGGGGCCTTGGCAGATCCTACGAGCAGTACTTC.

The J gene is TRBJ2-2, the V gene TRBV24-1; D gene uncertain. V dropped 5 bases and J dropped 4 bases, with 7 bases sitting between them. Per the germline V gene, CDR1 is KGHDR and CDR2 is SFDVKD. The CDR3 sequence is 13 residues long. CDR3 nucleotides: TGTGCCACCAGTGTATTTAGCACCGGGGAGCTGTTTTTT. Protein: CATSVFSTGELFF.

The V call is TRBV30, the J call TRBJ1-4; D may be TRBD1 (6 bases). V dropped 1 base and J dropped 15 bases, with 15 bases sitting between them. This CDR3 contains 12 residues. Germline values: CDR1 GTSNPN, CDR2 SVGIG (reference sequence). The CDR3 coding sequence is TGTGCCTGGAGTGCCGGCCGGGACACCGTGTTTTTT. Its translation: CAWSAGRDTVFF.

The count of this clone is one. The J gene is TRBJ2-5, the V gene TRBV12-3 or TRBV12-4; unclear D gene. V lost 2 bases and J 5 bases, leaving 3 bases between the germline ends. The CDR3 has 11 residues. In nucleotides, the CDR3 is TGTGCCAGCAGTTTAAGGGAGACCCAGTACTTC. Encoded protein: CASSLRETQYF.

V usage is TRBV28 and J usage is TRBJ1-2, with D possibly TRBD1 on 5 matching bases. Germline lookup yields CDR1 MDHEN and CDR2 SYDVKM. The CDR3 covers 12 residues. Deletions cut 3 bases from V and 8 bases from J, with 10 bases between. DNA of the CDR3: TGTGCCAGCAGTTTTGGCGGGGACGGCTACACCTTC. Its translation: CASSFGGDGYTF.

The chain couples TRBV28 to TRBJ1-5, with 8 bases identical to TRBD1. CDR1 MDHEN and CDR2 SYDVKM come from the germline V gene. Trimming took 5 bases from V and 1 from J; bases not matched to a gene: 7. This CDR3 spans 16 amino acids. The CDR3 protein is CASSPRTGTSNQPQHF. CDR3 nucleotides: TGTGCCAGCAGTCCTCGGACAGGGACGAGCAATCAGCCCCAGCATTTT.

The chain employs TRBV21-1 and TRBJ1-1; the D segment call TRBD1 is taken from the table without a DNA check. TRBV21-1 is assigned pseudogene status. This CDR3 is built from 15 residues. The CDR3 bases are TGTGCCAGCAGCAAGGTAGGCCCCAGGGGGGCTGAAGCTTTCTTT. It codes for CASSKVGPRGAEAFF.

The genes are TRBV10-2 and TRBJ2-3, with D unresolved. Trimming took off 4 bases at V and 0 bases at J, with 8 bases between the two ends. The CDR3 length is 14 residues. CDR1 is WSHSY, CDR2 SAAADI, per germline. The DNA for the CDR3 is TGCGCCAGCAGTGTAGTGACTAGCACAGATACGCAGTATTTT. The encoded protein is CASSVVTSTDTQYF.

This rearrangement joins TRBV7-2 to TRBJ2-3; 8 nucleotides line up with TRBD2. The germline V gene encodes CDR1 SGHTA and CDR2 FQGNSA. CDR3 length: 15 amino acids. The ends lost 8 bases at V and 1 base at J; junction bases unmatched: 8. In DNA form, the CDR3 reads TGTGCCAGCGGTGGTGGGCGGGAGGGCACAGATACGCAGTATTTT. Amino acid sequence: CASGGGREGTDTQYF.

The J gene is TRBJ2-4, the V gene TRBV5-1; TRBD1 agrees at 10 bases. The CDR3 sequence is 15 residues long. The ends lost 5 bases at V and 8 bases at J; junction bases unmatched: 10. CDR1 and CDR2 (germline): SGHRS, YFSETQ. This CDR3 is CASRLEGQGTDIQYF. The CDR3 nucleotides are TGCGCCAGCAGACTTGAGGGACAGGGGACGGACATTCAGTACTTC.

The CDR3 bases are TGTGCCAGCACCCTGGGGCAAATTAGCAATCAGCCCCAGCATTTT. This translates into CASTLGQISNQPQHF. The chain recombines TRBV6-5 with TRBJ1-5; D may be TRBD1 (5 bases). The germline gives CDR1 MNHEY, CDR2 SVGAGI. V was clipped by 7 bases and J by 0 bases, with 13 bases between them. The CDR3 runs to 15 residues.

This rearrangement joins TRBV7-4 to TRBJ2-3; D uncertain. This CDR3 spans 14 amino acids. Per germline, CDR1 SGHVT and CDR2 SQSDAQ. V lost 5 bases to trimming and J lost 2 bases, with 11 bases between them. The CDR3, as DNA: TGTGCCAGCAGCCAAGGTCCGTACACAGATACGCAGTATTTT. This encodes CASSQGPYTDTQYF.

This chain links TRBV19 with TRBJ1-2; D unclear. The germline V gene has CDR1 LNHDA and CDR2 SQIVND (reference sequence). V shed 6 bases and J shed 7 bases, with 12 bases lying between them. CDR3 size: 12 residues. This CDR3 is CASSTDWSGYTF. Here the CDR3 DNA reads TGTGCCAGTAGCACGGACTGGAGTGGCTACACCTTC.

The J gene is TRBJ1-2, the V gene TRBV3-1 (or the pseudogene TRBV3-2), with D possibly being TRBD1 (6 bases). The germline V and J ends were trimmed by 1 base and 6 bases, with 12 bases remaining between them. Per germline, CDR1 LGHDT and CDR2 YNNKEL (reference sequence). The CDR3 totals 14 residues. The CDR3 DNA follows: TGTGCCAGCAGCCAAGGACAGGATAGAAATGGCTACACCTTC. This sequence encodes CASSQGQDRNGYTF.

The rearrangement uses TRBV28 and TRBJ2-1, with unresolved D. The CDR3 consists of 15 residues. Germline V CDR1 and CDR2: MDHEN, SYDVKM. Between the trimmed V and J ends, which lost 2 bases and 0 bases, there was a span of 8 bases. The CDR3 nucleotides read TGTGCCAGCAGTTTAGAAGGGAACTCCTACAATGAGCAGTTCTTC. This gives the protein CASSLEGNSYNEQFF.